This T cell receptor (beta chain) was recovered during a study of neoadjuvant nivolumab and ipilimumab in lung cancer (dated by TCRdb to 2020 to 2022). The study in broad terms: Nivolumab was given at 3 mg/kg intravenously on days 1, 15 and 29, and the combination arm added ipilimumab 1 mg/kg on day 1 only. Matched pretherapy and resected tumor pairs were analyzed from seven patients, of whom four had been treated with nivolumab and three with nivolumab plus ipilimumab. The trial treated 40 to 45 patients with operable NSCLC: some 23 were randomized to nivolumab monotherapy and approximately 20 to nivolumab plus ipilimumab. The major pathologic response (MPR) rate in the intention-to-treat population in each study arm was designated as the primary trial endpoint. TCR repertoires were compared between pretherapy (baseline) peripheral blood and tumors resected at surgery after neoadjuvant immune checkpoint blockade.

Libraries were prepared through the immunoSEQ multiplex PCR assay. As for how the authors treated the data: Repertoires were summarized by richness and clonality, and significantly expanded and contracted clones were identified between pre- and post-therapy samples. Not all clones reach the TCRdb copy of this immuneACCESS table, which keeps in-frame sequences only. Checked studies attribute under half of the gap to unresolved V genes and leave the rest unexplained. Clone size and the V and J calls come from that table; the DNA yielded D and trimming. For this sample the table gives around 4,000 clones, of which 80% to 90% were detected only once. Clones ranked in the top ten supply 5.2% of the sample. The intended sense of this specimen's time point label: at surgical resection after neoadjuvant nivolumab +/- ipilimumab. The samples were obtained from NEOSTAR, a phase 2 randomized trial that tested neoadjuvant nivolumab or nivolumab plus ipilimumab, followed by surgery, in operable NSCLC. At resection, tumor-adjacent uninvolved lung was collected and used as a matched non-tumor comparison for resected tumor TCR repertoires.

Study-level results and caveats: A small number of samples underwent TCR sequencing. There was no significant correlation between TCR clonality and pathologic tumor regression, and just a single major-pathologic-response sample was available for the clonality-regression analysis. From pretherapy to surgery, increases in tumor T-cell richness and clonality were observed in three of three dual-therapy tumors but in only two of four nivolumab-treated tumors. Resected tumors had greater TCR richness and clonality than tumor-adjacent uninvolved lung, and increases were observed in more dual-therapy-treated tumors. Pretherapy blood TCR richness correlated positively with richness in tumors resected after neoadjuvant therapy (Spearman R = 0.82).

Reading the germline V gene (reference sequence) gives CDR1 MNHEY and CDR2 SMNVEV. The CDR3 measures 13 amino acids from cysteine to phenylalanine. The kept DNA is CDR3 alone, 39 bases in frame from the first base. The germline V end is reduced by 6 bases and the J end by 8 bases; junction bases left unmatched: 8. Worth noting for this clone: Its antigen is currently not known. Base qualities are not recorded, but no much larger clone differs from it by a single base.

This receptor chain uses TRBV27 and TRBJ1-2; TRBD1 fits 8 bases in the junction. The TCR comes from an adult with non-small cell lung cancer. Some clones in this sample may be carry-over from other donors' samples. The sample was normal lung tissue adjacent to the tumor, taken after neoadjuvant nivolumab, alone or with ipilimumab, at or shortly before surgery. The DNA reads TGTGCCAGCAGCCTTGGGACAGGTTGGGGCTACACCTTC. Its translation is CASSLGTGWGYTF.